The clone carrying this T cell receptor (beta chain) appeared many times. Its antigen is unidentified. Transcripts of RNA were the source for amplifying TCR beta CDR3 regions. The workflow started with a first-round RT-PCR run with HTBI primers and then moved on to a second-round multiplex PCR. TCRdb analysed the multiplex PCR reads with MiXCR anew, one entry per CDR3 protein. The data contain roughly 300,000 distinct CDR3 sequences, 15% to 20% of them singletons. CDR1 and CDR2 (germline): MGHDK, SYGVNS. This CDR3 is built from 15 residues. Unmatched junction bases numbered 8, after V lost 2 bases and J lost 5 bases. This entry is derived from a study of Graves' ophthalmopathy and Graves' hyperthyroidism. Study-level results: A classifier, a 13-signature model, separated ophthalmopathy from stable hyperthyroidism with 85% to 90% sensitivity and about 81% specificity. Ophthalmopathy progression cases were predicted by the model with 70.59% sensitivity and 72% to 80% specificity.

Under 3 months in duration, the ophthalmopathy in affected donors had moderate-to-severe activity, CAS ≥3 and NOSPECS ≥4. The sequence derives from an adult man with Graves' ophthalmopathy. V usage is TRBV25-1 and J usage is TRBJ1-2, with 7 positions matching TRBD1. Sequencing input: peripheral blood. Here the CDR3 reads CASSELEGAGYGYTF. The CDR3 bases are TGTGCCAGCAGTGAACTTGAGGGGGCTGGATATGGCTACACCTTC.